This is a list of T cell receptor beta chains from one sample in a study of T cells after yellow fever vaccination. Via MiXCR, TCRdb re-called the 5' RACE reads, giving one row per CDR3 protein. The sample carries 60,000 to 95,000 distinct CDR3 sequences, around 7% recorded once. Material: CD8+ T cells sorted from PBMCs, obtained 9 to 10 days after the first yellow fever vaccination. These receptors came from a young man who received the YFV17D yellow fever vaccine. Each CDR3 is given with its conserved first and last residue. Fields, in order: clone size, V gene, J gene, D gene, CDR3 DNA, CDR3 protein. A D gene is named only where the DNA matches it firmly. Clone size is shown for a subset of rows, as once, few, many or a class of expanded clone.

size: many
V: TRBV7-9
J: TRBJ2-1
D: NA
DNA: TGTGCCAGCAGCTTAGTTTATAGCTACTACAATGAGCAGTTCTTC
CDR3: CASSLVYSYYNEQFF

size: many
V: TRBV12-3/TRBV12-4
J: TRBJ2-5
D: NA
DNA: TGTGCCAGCACCACCGCCGGGGGACAAGAGACCCAGTACTTC
CDR3: CASTTAGGQETQYF

size: many
V: TRBV12-3/TRBV12-4
J: TRBJ2-3
D: TRBD2
DNA: TGTGCCAGCAGCCACCTGGGACTAGAGATCGCAGATACGCAGTATTTT
CDR3: CASSHLGLEIADTQYF

size: many
V: TRBV4-1
J: TRBJ1-3
D: TRBD1
DNA: TGCGCCAGCAGCCAAGGGGACAGGGAGGTATGGGGCGGTTTCGGCCCTGGAAACACCATATATTTT
CDR3: CASSQGDREVWGGFGPGNTIYF

size: NA
V: TRBV7-9
J: TRBJ1-2
D: NA
DNA: TGTTCCAGCAGCCGCCTAGTGGGAAGCAACTATGGCTACACCTTC
CDR3: CSSSRLVGSNYGYTF

size: many
V: TRBV13
J: TRBJ2-2
D: NA
DNA: TGTGCCAGCAAAGACGGGAACACCGGGGAGCTGTTTTTT
CDR3: CASKDGNTGELFF

size: NA
V: TRBV11-2
J: TRBJ2-1
D: NA
DNA: TGTGCCAGCAGGTCTAAGCATGAGCAGTTCTTC
CDR3: CASRSKHEQFF

size: NA
V: TRBV9
J: TRBJ1-2
D: NA
DNA: TGTGCCAGCAGCGCTCCGGGCCCAACGGACTATGGCTACACCTTC
CDR3: CASSAPGPTDYGYTF

size: many
V: TRBV7-9
J: TRBJ2-7
D: NA
DNA: TGTGCCAGCAGACTTAGCCAGTCCTACGAGCAGTACTTC
CDR3: CASRLSQSYEQYF

size: once
V: TRBV3-1
J: TRBJ2-1
D: NA
DNA: TGTGCCTGCAGCCAAGATTTCCCCCCCGGACACGGACTGTTCTTC
CDR3: CACSQDFPPGHGLFF

size: many
V: TRBV7-9
J: TRBJ2-3
D: TRBD2
DNA: TGTGCCAGCAGCTTAATCTTGCGGGGGGGCCTGGATACGCAGTATTTT
CDR3: CASSLILRGGLDTQYF

size: many
V: TRBV6-4
J: TRBJ2-3
D: TRBD1
DNA: TGTGCCAGCAGTCAGAATACAGGGGGCACTCAGGTTCACACAGATACGCAGTATTTT
CDR3: CASSQNTGGTQVHTDTQYF

size: NA
V: TRBV12-3/TRBV12-4
J: TRBJ2-4
D: TRBD1
DNA: TGTGCCAGCAGTTCTACAGACAGGGGGCCCGGCATTCAGTACTTC
CDR3: CASSSTDRGPGIQYF

size: many
V: TRBV10-2
J: TRBJ2-7
D: TRBD2
DNA: TGCGCCAGCTTAGCGGGGGGGTTTGACGAGCAGTACTTC
CDR3: CASLAGGFDEQYF

size: many
V: TRBV24-1
J: TRBJ2-3
D: TRBD1
DNA: TGTGCCACCACCCGAATTACAGGGGGCTCAGGAGATACGCAGTATTTT
CDR3: CATTRITGGSGDTQYF

size: many
V: TRBV20-1
J: TRBJ1-1
D: NA
DNA: TGCAGTGCTATGGCTGAAGCTTTCTTT
CDR3: CSAMAEAFF

size: NA
V: TRBV9
J: TRBJ2-7
D: TRBD2
DNA: TGTGCCAGCAGCGTGGGGGGGGTAGGGTACGAGCAGTACTTC
CDR3: CASSVGGVGYEQYF

size: many
V: TRBV7-6
J: TRBJ2-7
D: TRBD2
DNA: TGTGCCAGCAGCTTATCGGCCAGCGGGGGGACCTACGAGCAGTACTTC
CDR3: CASSLSASGGTYEQYF

size: NA
V: TRBV6-4
J: TRBJ2-1
D: TRBD2
DNA: TGTGCCAGCAGTGAACAAGCGGGGGGCCTCTCAAGGAATGAGCAGTTCTTC
CDR3: CASSEQAGGLSRNEQFF

size: once
V: TRBV5-8
J: TRBJ2-1
D: NA
DNA: TGTGCCAGCAGACCCGGACAGCTCTCCTACAATGAGCAGTTCTTC
CDR3: CASRPGQLSYNEQFF

size: few
V: TRBV6-2/TRBV6-3
J: TRBJ2-3
D: TRBD2
DNA: TGTGCCAGCAGTTACCGTCGGGCGGGGGGTAAAGATACGCAGTATTTT
CDR3: CASSYRRAGGKDTQYF

size: many
V: TRBV6-2/TRBV6-3
J: TRBJ2-1
D: NA
DNA: TGTGCCAGCGGCCGTCCACGAAGCTCCTACAATGAGCAGTTCTTC
CDR3: CASGRPRSSYNEQFF

size: few
V: TRBV20-1
J: TRBJ1-1
D: TRBD1
DNA: TGCAGTGCCCGACAGGGCTACACTGAAGCTTTCTTT
CDR3: CSARQGYTEAFF

size: many
V: TRBV4-1
J: TRBJ2-6
D: TRBD1
DNA: TGCGCCAGCAGCCAAGAAGGGGGCGTAGGGGCCAACGTCCTGACTTTC
CDR3: CASSQEGGVGANVLTF

size: many
V: TRBV12-3/TRBV12-4
J: TRBJ2-2
D: TRBD2
DNA: TGTGCCAGCAGTTTACGTCGGGGGGGGACCGGGGAGCTGTTTTTT
CDR3: CASSLRRGGTGELFF

size: few
V: TRBV7-2
J: TRBJ2-1
D: TRBD1
DNA: TGTGCCAGCAGCTTATCCTTACCGGGACAGGGAATTTATGAGCAGTTCTTC
CDR3: CASSLSLPGQGIYEQFF

size: few
V: TRBV20-1
J: TRBJ2-7
D: TRBD1
DNA: TGCAGTGGCCTGGGACAGGGGTATTGGAACGAGCAGTACTTC
CDR3: CSGLGQGYWNEQYF